Below, 18 T cell receptor beta chains from the same sample are listed, as sequenced in a study of T-cell reconstitution after alpha-beta-depleted transplantation in children. This sample's TCRbeta library carried unique molecular identifier barcodes. Each CDR3 protein gets one entry after TCRdb re-called the PCR reads with MiXCR. Here the sample spans fewer than 550,000 distinct CDR3 sequences, about an eighth being singletons. The material sequenced was PBMCs, mostly from graft donor cells, taken 180 days after TCRalphabeta/CD19-depleted stem cell transplant. The source of these receptors is a female patient aged 2-10 years who had a stem cell transplant for aplastic anemia, so the T cells may come from the graft donor.

The chain employs TRBV7-3 and TRBJ2-3; TRBD2 matches at 14 bases. The V segment lost 4 bases and the J segment 2 bases; nucleotides outside the gene matches: 14. Germline CDR1 is SGHTA and CDR2 is FQGTGA. The CDR3 totals 20 residues. CDR3 region: CASSYKGLAGAKWFTDTQYF. The CDR3 coding sequence is TGTGCCAGCAGCTACAAGGGACTAGCGGGAGCTAAGTGGTTCACAGATACGCAGTATTTT.

This clonotype was recorded a few times. This chain connects TRBV19 to TRBJ2-2; the D gene is possibly TRBD2 (5 bases). Germline V gives CDR1 LNHDA, CDR2 SQIVND (reference sequence). There are 14 residues in the CDR3. Trimming removed 4 bases at V and 3 bases at J, with 9 bases between. In DNA, the CDR3 is TGTGCCAGTAGTACCCGGGGTTACACCGGGGAGCTGTTTTTT. It encodes CASSTRGYTGELFF.

The chain is built from TRBV7-3 and TRBJ1-1, with D tentatively TRBD1 (5 bases). The CDR3 is 15 residues long. Germline CDR1 and CDR2: SGHTA and FQGTGA. With 6 bases removed from V and 2 bases from J, the gap between germline ends came to 16 bases. The CDR3 region is CASRLSGVGNTEAFF. CDR3 DNA: TGTGCCAGCAGACTATCGGGGGTAGGAAACACTGAAGCTTTCTTT.

This clonotype was seen a few times. The chain recombines TRBV11-2 with TRBJ1-5; D may be TRBD1 (5 bases). Trimming left V 0 bases short and J 6 bases short, with 9 bases between. Germline V CDR1 and CDR2: SGHAT, FQNNGV. The CDR3 totals 14 residues. The CDR3 sequence is CASSLDARVQPQHF. CDR3 coding DNA: TGTGCCAGCAGCTTAGATGCCAGGGTTCAGCCCCAGCATTTT.

The chain carries TRBV20-1 and TRBJ2-5, with D tentatively TRBD2 (6 bases). The length of the CDR3 is 13 residues. V lost 6 bases and J lost 2, with 13 bases in between. Germline assignment: CDR1 DFQATT and CDR2 SNEGSKA (reference sequence). CDR3 sequence (DNA): TGCAGTGCCGTGGGGCGGGATCAAGAGACCCAGTACTTC. The encoded protein is CSAVGRDQETQYF.

At least ten counts were recorded for this clonotype. This chain connects TRBV5-1 to TRBJ2-7; the match to TRBD2 covers 14 bases. The CDR3 has 15 residues. The ends lost 4 bases at V and 6 bases at J; junction bases unmatched: 6. The V gene's germline CDR1 is SGHRS and CDR2 YFSETQ. This CDR3 is CASSPGLAGEPEQYF. The CDR3, as DNA: TGCGCCAGCAGCCCGGGACTAGCGGGAGAACCCGAGCAGTACTTC.

This clonotype was seen many times. This rearrangement joins TRBV5-1 to TRBJ2-5; possible D gene TRBD2, 6 bases. There are 15 residues in the CDR3. Trimming stripped 1 base from V and 2 bases from J, with 12 bases between. In germline, CDR1 is SGHRS, CDR2 YFSETQ. For the CDR3, the DNA is TGCGCCAGCAGCTTGTATCCGGGACTTCAAGAGACCCAGTACTTC. Its protein product is CASSLYPGLQETQYF.

At least ten counts were recorded for this clonotype. The J gene is TRBJ2-2, the V gene TRBV3-1, with 7 bases identical to TRBD2. CDR3 size: 17 residues. The V gene's germline CDR1 is LGHDT and CDR2 YNNKEL (reference sequence). The trim removed 2 bases at V and 1 base at J, leaving 7 bases unmatched. The CDR3 nucleotides are TGTGCCAGCAGCCAACCTCTAAGCGGGGAGAACACCGGGGAGCTGTTTTTT. This codes for CASSQPLSGENTGELFF.

This clonotype has more than one count but fewer than ten. V is TRBV20-1 and J is TRBJ2-2; D unresolved. Germline values: CDR1 DFQATT, CDR2 SNEGSKA (reference sequence). CDR3 length: 14 amino acids. The V end lost 3 bases, the J end lost 6 bases, and 14 bases lay between the germline ends. CDR3 DNA: TGCAGTGCTAGCTTGGGTTCGTGGGCCGGGGAGCTGTTTTTT. It specifies CSASLGSWAGELFF.

This clonotype was detected a few times. J is TRBJ2-1 and V is TRBV7-2; TRBD2 aligns across 9 bases. V dropped 5 bases and J dropped 10; count of bases not matched to a gene: 15. The CDR3 loop spans 16 amino acids. Germline CDR1 SGHTA, CDR2 FQGNSA. CDR3 bases: TGTGCCAGCAGCGTAACCGGGACTAGCTCCCCCGGGGAGCAGTTCTTC. Translated: CASSVTGTSSPGEQFF.

This chain joins TRBV6-4 and TRBJ1-2; D uncertain. The germline V gene encodes CDR1 MRHNA and CDR2 SNTAGT. Trimming took 2 bases from V and 3 from J, leaving 1 base between them. The CDR3 has 11 amino acids. This CDR3 is CASSDDYGYTF. For the CDR3, the DNA is TGTGCCAGCAGTGACGACTATGGCTACACCTTC.

The rearrangement links TRBV27 to TRBJ1-3, with a weak D call TRBD1 (5 bases). Germline V gene lookup returns CDR1 MNHEY and CDR2 SMNVEV (reference sequence). V lost 7 bases and J 0 bases, leaving 10 bases between the germline ends. The CDR3 extends over 14 amino acids. In nucleotides, the CDR3 is TGTGCCAGCAAACTCGACAGCTCTGGAAACACCATATATTTT. It codes for CASKLDSSGNTIYF.

This clonotype turned up a few times. The J gene is TRBJ2-1, the V gene TRBV7-8; 8 positions match TRBD1. The germline CDR1 and CDR2 sequences are SGHVS and FQNEAQ. V shed 5 bases and J 14 bases; nucleotides not matched to a gene: 8. The CDR3 totals 12 residues. The CDR3 DNA sequence: TGTGCCAGCAGCGCCACGCAGGGGGCGGAGTTCTTC. Its translation is CASSATQGAEFF.

This clonotype showed up just a few times. The chain links TRBV20-1 to TRBJ2-7, with unresolved D. Germline CDR1 reads DFQATT; CDR2 reads SNEGSKA (reference sequence). The CDR3 runs 15 residues. Deletions cut 0 bases from V and 7 bases from J, with 19 bases between. Here the CDR3 DNA reads TGCAGTGCTAGAGACGCCGGCGGCTACCCCCTGGAGCAGTACTTC. As protein: CSARDAGGYPLEQYF.

This chain connects TRBV7-2 to TRBJ2-3; a weak D match, TRBD2 (7 bases). CDR3 length equals 20 residues. CDR1 is SGHTA and CDR2 is FQGNSA in the germline V gene. The V end was cut by 0 bases, the J end by 0 bases, with 22 bases between. DNA for the CDR3: TGTGCCAGCAGCTTAGCGTTTAGCGGGCAAGGGGGACTTAGCACAGATACGCAGTATTTT. Protein: CASSLAFSGQGGLSTDTQYF.

The rearrangement uses TRBV29-1 and TRBJ2-2, with D uncertain. V lost 4 bases to trimming and J lost 0 bases, with 9 bases between them. CDR3 length: 14 residues. Germline V lookup: CDR1 SQVTM, CDR2 ANQGSEA. CDR3 sequence: CSVGHIANTGELFF. The CDR3 nucleotides are TGCAGCGTTGGCCATATCGCGAACACCGGGGAGCTGTTTTTT.

This clonotype has ten or more counts. The chain has TRBV12-3 or TRBV12-4 and TRBJ1-4; D is undetermined. This CDR3 contains 13 residues. The V gene lost 0 bases and the J gene lost 6 bases, with 5 bases spanning the gap. DNA for the CDR3: TGTGCCAGCAGTTTAGCGCGAGATGAAAAACTGTTTTTT. Its translation: CASSLARDEKLFF.

The table lists this clonotype with a few counts. The gene calls are TRBV12-3 or TRBV12-4 and TRBJ1-1; 9 positions agree with TRBD1. After removal of 7 bases from V and 11 bases from J, the junction contained 5 bases not matched to a gene. The CDR3 has 11 residues. Here the CDR3 reads CASTRQGGAFF. The CDR3 region has the DNA TGTGCCAGCACCCGACAGGGGGGGGCTTTCTTT.